The rows below give T cell receptor beta chains drawn from one sample of a study of cytomegalovirus exposure and HLA in healthy donors. Sequencing was performed with immunoSEQ multiplex PCR; in TCRdb, only in-frame clones are kept and a portion is missing. Among 240,000 or so clones listed, approximately 82% were seen once. The sequenced sample consisted of PBMCs. The receptors come from an older woman in good health and CMV-seropositive. Each CDR3 is given with its conserved first and last residue. D genes are given only for firm matches. Clone size is stated in some rows and not others, as once, few, many or a class when expanded.

>-|-|TRBJ2-7|TRBV7-6
CASSLEVGAPYEQYF
TGTGCCAGCAGCTTAGAAGTTGGAGCCCCCTACGAGCAGTACTTC
>-|-|TRBJ1-4|TRBV5-6
CASSLRVTNEKLFF
TGTGCCAGCAGCTTGCGGGTTACTAATGAAAAACTGTTTTTT
>-|-|TRBJ2-7|TRBV6-5
CASSYQTGYEQYF
TGTGCCAGCAGTTACCAAACAGGGTACGAGCAGTACTTC
>-|-|TRBJ1-3|TRBV12-5
CASGPSGNTIYF
TGTGCTAGTGGTCCATCTGGAAACACCATATATTTT
>-|-|TRBJ2-7|TRBV7-7
CASSLGRSREDEQYF
TGTGCCAGCAGCTTAGGGCGGAGCAGGGAGGACGAGCAGTACTTC
>-|-|TRBJ1-3|TRBV7-8
CASSGVAGWETGNTIYF
TGTGCCAGCAGCGGAGTTGCGGGGTGGGAGACTGGAAACACCATATATTTT
>-|-|TRBJ2-1|TRBV5-1
CASSLPGRGDEQFF
TGCGCCAGCAGCTTGCCAGGGAGGGGGGATGAGCAGTTCTTC
>-|-|TRBJ2-3|TRBV28
CASSQTNKPKRGSTQYF
TGTGCCAGCAGTCAAACAAACAAACCTAAAAGGGGGAGTACGCAGTATTTT
>-|-|TRBJ1-2|TRBV5-6
CASSLINRETYGYTF
TGTGCCAGCAGCTTAATTAACAGGGAGACCTATGGCTACACCTTC
>-|-|TRBJ2-1|TRBV18
CASSPVGGNNEQFF
TGTGCCAGCTCACCGGTTGGGGGGAACAATGAGCAGTTCTTC
>-|-|TRBJ1-1|TRBV5-4
CASSPHSGDTEAFF
TGTGCCAGCAGCCCACATTCGGGGGACACTGAAGCTTTCTTT
>-|-|TRBJ1-1|TRBV9
CASSVALNTEAFF
TGTGCCAGCAGCGTAGCTCTGAACACTGAAGCTTTCTTT
>-|-|TRBJ1-2|TRBV5-4
CASSLKLGGVYGYTF
TGTGCCAGCAGCTTGAAACTCGGGGGAGTCTATGGCTACACCTTC
>-|-|TRBJ1-1|TRBV2
CASSVRGADTEAFF
TGTGCCAGCAGTGTGCGGGGCGCAGACACTGAAGCTTTCTTT
>few|TRBD2|TRBJ2-1|TRBV9
CASSVAGGLAGVKFIYNEQFF
TGTGCCAGCAGCGTAGCTGGTGGACTAGCGGGAGTTAAGTTTATCTACAATGAGCAGTTCTTC